These 9 T cell receptor beta chains came from one sample sequenced in a study of CXCR3-negative and CXCR3-positive naive CD8 T cells (dated by TCRdb to between 2018 and 2021). Sequencer: NextSeq 550. The Human TCR Profiling Kit (MiLaboratory) was used to prepare UMI-labeled 5' RACE TRB cDNA libraries. The reads, reprocessed by TCRdb, yield one row per CDR3 protein sequence and no DNA. This specimen's table enumerates some 130,000 distinct CDR3 sequences. 0.45% to 0.6% of the sample is in the top ten clones. What was sequenced was naive CXCR3- CD8+ T cells from blood. The cell subset or site label of this sample denotes: CD45RO-CCR7+CD27+CD95- naive CD8+ T cells lacking CXCR3 (TNR3-). The source of these receptors is a human donor in good health. Some clones in this sample may be carry-over from other donors' samples.

V and J are TRBV29-1 and TRBJ1-5; the TCRdb call, TRBD1, lacks DNA for checking. This CDR3 has 17 residues. Germline V lookup: CDR1 SQVTM, CDR2 ANQGSEA. This chain's CDR3 is CSAHWYRGHKGNQPQHF.

The rearrangement links TRBV28 to TRBJ1-5. CDR1 and CDR2 (germline): MDHEN, SYDVKM. CDR3 size: 13 residues. CDR3 amino acids: CASRTAYNQPQHF.

The chain combines TRBV28 with TRBJ2-7; TCRdb names TRBD1, which stays unverified in the absence of DNA. The CDR3 sequence is 16 residues long. Germline assignment: CDR1 MDHEN and CDR2 SYDVKM. CDR3 residues: CASSPGQGPTAYEQYF.

The rearrangement uses TRBV24-1 and TRBJ2-1; lacking DNA, the TRBD1 call made by TCRdb goes unchecked. Per germline, CDR1 KGHDR and CDR2 SFDVKD. The CDR3 extends over 14 amino acids. CDR3 amino acids: CATSRGADYNEQFF.

V and J are TRBV20-1 and TRBJ2-1; as DNA is missing, the TRBD2 call by TCRdb cannot be tested. Per germline, CDR1 DFQATT and CDR2 SNEGSKA (reference sequence). CDR3 length: 16 amino acids. The CDR3 here is CSAMGLAGGAYNEQFF.

The chain links TRBV29-1 to TRBJ1-2; TCRdb proposes TRBD1, but this gene call is untestable without DNA. CDR1 is SQVTM and CDR2 is ANQGSEA in the germline V gene. The CDR3 has 14 residues. The CDR3 loop reads CSVEWFTGKNGYTF.

The chain has TRBV5-5 and TRBJ1-5. Germline V gene data show CDR1 as SGHKS and CDR2 as YYEKEE (reference sequence). The CDR3 is made up of 14 amino acids. The CDR3 here is CASSLTVSNQPQHF.

The J gene is TRBJ2-7, the V gene TRBV6-2 or TRBV6-3; TCRdb names TRBD2, which stays unverified in the absence of DNA. The CDR3 length is 17 residues. The germline CDR1 and CDR2 sequences are MNHEY and SVGEGT. The CDR3 sequence is CASRDARAGVSSYEQYF.

The genes are TRBV4-3 and TRBJ1-2; TCRdb designates TRBD1, a call that cannot be tested without DNA. The V gene's germline CDR1 is LGHNA and CDR2 YSLEER. This CDR3 has 15 residues. CDR3 residues: CASSQVRGSNYGYTF.